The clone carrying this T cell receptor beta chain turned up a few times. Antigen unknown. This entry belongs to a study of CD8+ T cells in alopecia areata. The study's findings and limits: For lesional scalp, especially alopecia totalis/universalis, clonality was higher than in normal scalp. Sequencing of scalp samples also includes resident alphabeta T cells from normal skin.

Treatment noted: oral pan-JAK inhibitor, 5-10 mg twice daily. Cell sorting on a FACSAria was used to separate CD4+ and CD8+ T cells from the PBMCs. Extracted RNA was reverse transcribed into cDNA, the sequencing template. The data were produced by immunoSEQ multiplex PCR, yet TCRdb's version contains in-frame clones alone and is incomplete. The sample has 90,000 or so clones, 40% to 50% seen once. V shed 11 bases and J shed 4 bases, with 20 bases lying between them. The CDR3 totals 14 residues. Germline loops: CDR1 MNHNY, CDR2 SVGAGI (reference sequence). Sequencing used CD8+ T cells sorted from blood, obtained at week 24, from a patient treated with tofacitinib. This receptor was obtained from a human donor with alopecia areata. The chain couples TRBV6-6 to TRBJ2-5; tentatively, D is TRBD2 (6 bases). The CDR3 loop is CAVRRVGGRETQYF. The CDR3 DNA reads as TGTGCCGTCCGTAGGGTCGGAGGGAGAGAGACCCAGTACTTC.